A single sample is the source of the 17 T cell receptor beta chains below, sequenced in a study of OX40 agonist ivuxolimab in advanced cancers. The method was immunoSEQ multiplex PCR; TCRdb's version includes in-frame clones alone and lacks a portion of them. Here the sample spans around 64,000 clones, roughly 90% being singletons. Sample: CD4+ or CD8+ T cells sorted from blood, taken in a trial of the OX40 agonist ivuxolimab. The source is an adult with an advanced solid tumor such as melanoma, head and neck, liver or kidney cancer.

The rearrangement joins TRBV27 to TRBJ2-7; D is undetermined. This CDR3 has 13 amino acids. V lost 5 bases and J lost 2, with 10 bases in between. CDR1 is MNHEY, CDR2 SMNVEV, per germline (reference sequence). The CDR3 nucleotides are TGTGCCAGCAGTCTTGGATTTACCTACGAGCAGTACTTC. Its protein is CASSLGFTYEQYF.

The gene calls are TRBV5-6 and TRBJ2-5, with TRBD2 identical over 7 bases. This CDR3 is built from 16 residues. Trimming at V came to 0 bases and at J to 0 bases, leaving 5 bases not matched to a gene. CDR1 is SGHDT, CDR2 YYEEEE, per germline. CDR3 residues: CASSLGRGSYQETQYF. CDR3 DNA: TGTGCCAGCAGCTTGGGGCGGGGGTCGTACCAAGAGACCCAGTACTTC.

The chain carries TRBV7-6 and TRBJ1-4; a weak D match, TRBD1 (5 bases). The CDR3 loop spans 15 amino acids. Germline assignment: CDR1 SGHVS and CDR2 FNYEAQ. Trimming cost V 4 bases and J 5 bases, with 14 bases left between them. CDR3 region: CASSSPDSSNEKLFF. CDR3 DNA: TGTGCCAGCAGCTCACCAGACAGCTCAAATGAAAAACTGTTTTTT.

The CDR3 here is CASSISSEETDTQYF. The CDR3 DNA is TGTGCCAGCAGCATTTCTAGCGAGGAAACAGATACGCAGTATTTT. This chain joins TRBV11-2 and TRBJ2-3; perhaps TRBD2 as D (6 bases). Between the trimmed V and J ends, which lost 5 bases and 3 bases, there was a span of 15 bases. The germline gives CDR1 SGHAT, CDR2 FQNNGV. The CDR3 is made up of 15 amino acids.

This clone was detected ten times or more. The rearrangement uses TRBV4-1 and TRBJ2-7; possible D gene TRBD2, 5 bases. The V and J ends lost 1 base and 2 bases respectively, with 9 bases between them. This CDR3 comprises 14 residues. Germline V CDR1 and CDR2: MGHRA, YSYEKL. CDR3 sequence reads: CASSQGSSTYEQYF. CDR3 coding DNA: TGCGCCAGCAGCCAAGGATCTAGCACCTACGAGCAGTACTTC.

The CDR3 region is CAWSSGTFPYEQYF. In nucleotides, the CDR3 is TGTGCCTGGAGTTCCGGGACTTTCCCCTACGAGCAGTACTTC. The chain links TRBV30 to TRBJ2-7; D may be TRBD2 (6 bases). Germline CDR1 reads GTSNPN; CDR2 reads SVGIG (reference sequence). This CDR3 has 14 amino acids. Trimming removed 2 bases from V and 2 bases from J, with 13 bases in between. Full variable domain (outside the CDR3, taken from reference TRBV30 and TRBJ2-7): SQTIHQWPATLVQPVGSPLSLECTVEGTSNPNLYWYRQAAGRGLQLLFYSVGIGQISSEVPQNLSASRPQDRQFILSSKKLLLSDSGFYLCAWSSGTFPYEQYFGPGTRLTVT.

This chain links TRBV10-3 with TRBJ2-7; D possibly matches TRBD1 or TRBD2 (5 bases each). This CDR3 contains 13 residues. Germline values: CDR1 ENHRY, CDR2 SYGVKD. Trimming took off 8 bases at V and 2 bases at J, with 13 bases between the two ends. As DNA, the CDR3 is TGTGCCATCGGCCCCGGGGCACCCTACGAGCAGTACTTC. Protein: CAIGPGAPYEQYF.

CDR3 DNA sequence: TGTGCCACCAGCAGAGATCTGGGGAACTATGGCTACACCTTC. It translates to CATSRDLGNYGYTF. The V gene is TRBV15, the J gene TRBJ1-2; D not resolved. V lost 0 bases to trimming and J lost 2 bases, with 7 bases between them. This CDR3 is 14 amino acids long. The germline gives CDR1 LNHNV, CDR2 YYDKDF (reference sequence).

This clone is medium-sized. The J gene is TRBJ1-2, the V gene TRBV6-5, with 8 bases lining up with TRBD1. Trimming took 5 bases from V and 8 from J; bases not matched to a gene: 13. Germline V gene data show CDR1 as MNHEY and CDR2 as SVGAGI. This CDR3 comprises 15 residues. The CDR3 loop reads CASSRLGQAINGYTF. CDR3 coding DNA: TGTGCCAGCAGTCGGTTGGGACAGGCTATAAACGGCTACACCTTC.

The chain uses TRBV12-5 and TRBJ2-1; 7 nucleotides match TRBD2. With V trimmed by 3 bases and J by 10 bases, 6 bases remained unmatched. There are 13 residues in the CDR3. The germline V gene has CDR1 LGHNT and CDR2 FRNRAP. CDR3 sequence reads: CASGFPGGGEQFF. The CDR3 DNA follows: TGTGCTAGTGGTTTCCCGGGGGGAGGGGAGCAGTTCTTC.

V and J are TRBV5-1 and TRBJ2-1, with D perhaps TRBD2 (6 bases). The CDR3 runs to 15 residues. V gave up 2 bases and J gave up 5 bases, with 14 bases separating them. Germline CDR1 is SGHRS and CDR2 is YFSETQ. This chain's CDR3 is CASSLWGESNNEQFF. DNA for the CDR3: TGCGCCAGCAGCTTATGGGGGGAATCAAACAATGAGCAGTTCTTC.

This chain joins TRBV15 and TRBJ1-2; D possibly corresponds to TRBD1 (6 bases). The CDR3 extends over 16 amino acids. Germline V lookup: CDR1 LNHNV, CDR2 YYDKDF (reference sequence). Trimming pared 0 bases from V and 4 bases from J, leaving 15 bases between. The CDR3 sequence is CATSRDYDSGAYGYTF. DNA of the CDR3: TGTGCCACCAGCAGAGATTACGATTCGGGGGCCTATGGCTACACCTTC.

The rearrangement joins TRBV13 to TRBJ2-5, with 11 bases that match TRBD2. The CDR3 runs 15 residues. V dropped 4 bases and J dropped 4; count of bases not matched to a gene: 5. Germline CDR1 reads PRHDT; CDR2 reads FYEKMQ (reference sequence). The CDR3 region is CASSYSGGAAETQYF. DNA of the CDR3: TGTGCCAGCAGCTATAGCGGGGGGGCCGCAGAGACCCAGTACTTC.

This clone was detected only once. V usage is TRBV5-6 and J usage is TRBJ1-1, with 7 bases that match TRBD1. Germline CDR1 SGHDT, CDR2 YYEEEE. V shed 7 bases, J shed 1 base, and the junction held 10 bases outside the gene matches. This CDR3 is built from 15 residues. The CDR3 nucleotides are TGTGCCAGCTTGGAGGGGGCAGTCGGGAACACTGAAGCTTTCTTT. Translated: CASLEGAVGNTEAFF.

The chain uses TRBV4-2 and TRBJ1-2; 10 bases are a match to TRBD1. Losses at the gene ends were 1 base for V and 4 bases for J; bases not matched to a gene: 3. The CDR3 runs 15 residues. Germline CDR1 is LGHNA and CDR2 is YNFKEQ. CDR3 DNA sequence: TGTGCCAGCAGCCAAGGGACAGGGGGGGCCTATGGCTACACCTTC. Protein sequence: CASSQGTGGAYGYTF.

The rearrangement links TRBV9 to TRBJ2-1, with 9 bases identical to TRBD2. CDR3 length: 16 residues. From germline, CDR1 is SGDLS and CDR2 YYNGEE. V lost 3 bases to trimming and J lost 9 bases; unmatched junction nucleotides: 13. The CDR3 DNA sequence: TGTGCCAGCAGCGACCCAGTAGCGGGGGTGGAAGGTGAGCAGTTCTTC. Its translation is CASSDPVAGVEGEQFF.

J is TRBJ1-1 and V is TRBV4-3; D call uncertain. Deletions cut 0 bases from V and 4 bases from J, with 6 bases between. Germline CDR1 LGHNA, CDR2 YSLEER. This CDR3 spans 13 amino acids. This CDR3 reads CASSQDGVTEAFF. Here the CDR3 DNA reads TGCGCCAGCAGCCAAGATGGGGTCACTGAAGCTTTCTTT.